This TCR beta chain was profiled in a study of cytomegalovirus exposure and HLA in healthy donors. Study background: An earlier analysis found around 120 million unique TCR beta sequences from about 190 million T cells. Unique TCRs numbering about 87 million, obtained from HLA-typed donors, made up an early data release.

The CDR3 contains 13 residues. Germline CDR1 reads SGHNT; CDR2 reads YYREEE (reference sequence). With 4 bases removed from V and 3 bases from J, the gap between germline ends came to 10 bases. 13 Jbeta primers and 60 Vbeta primers were used for the PCR. Sequencing was performed with immunoSEQ multiplex PCR; in TCRdb, only in-frame clones are kept and a portion is missing. This sample has some 150,000 clones, with around 77% found just once. In its sample, this clone was seen a few times. Its antigen is still unknown. This same CDR3 is encoded by further DNA sequences in the sample. Regarding the study as a whole: Later analysis identified several of the most significant clusters that appeared linked to common viral pathogens. Donors belonging to an Asian-associated ancestry cluster reportedly showed fewer N-insertions in productive TCRs than the roughly 700-donor mean, according to what a later analysis found.

This TCR was sampled from a man aged 25 to 40 in good health and CMV-seronegative. Material for sequencing was PBMCs. The V gene is TRBV5-4, the J gene TRBJ2-5, with D possibly matching TRBD2 (6 bases). DNA of the CDR3: TGTGCCAGCAGCCGGGGGACGGAAGAGACCCAGTACTTC. It yields the protein CASSRGTEETQYF. The complete variable domain, with remaining parts taken from reference TRBV5-4 and TRBJ2-5, reads ETGVTQSPTHLIKTRGQQVTLRCSSQSGHNTVSWYQQALGQGPQFIFQYYREEENGRGNFPPRFSGLQFPNYSSELNVNALELDDSALYLCASSRGTEETQYFGPGTRLLVL.